This is a list of T cell receptor beta chains from one sample in a study of cytomegalovirus exposure and HLA in healthy donors. Data came from immunoSEQ multiplex PCR; TCRdb stores just in-frame clones and leaves some out. The table records 90,000 to 140,000 clones, roughly 80% of them present only once. The sequencing input was PBMCs. The receptors shown here come from a man aged 30-40 years in good health and CMV-seropositive. CDR3s include the opening cysteine and the closing phenylalanine or tryptophan. A D gene is named only where the DNA matches it firmly. Size tells how often a clone was seen (once, few, many) or the class of an expanded clone, and some rows leave it out.

D: -; V: TRBV25-1; J: TRBJ2-7; size: -; CDR3: CASSEQSLTKEQYF; DNA: TGTGCCAGCAGTGAACAGTCCTTAACGAAGGAGCAGTACTTC
D: TRBD1; V: TRBV6-1; J: TRBJ1-2; size: -; CDR3: CASSEVGTGTRGYTF; DNA: TGTGCCAGCAGTGAAGTGGGGACAGGCACTAGGGGCTACACCTTC
D: TRBD1; V: TRBV9; J: TRBJ1-2; size: -; CDR3: CASSGDRGGAVLLAASGYTF; DNA: TGTGCCAGCAGCGGGGACAGGGGCGGGGCCGTTCTATTAGCTGCAAGTGGCTACACCTTC
D: -; V: TRBV18; J: TRBJ2-7; size: -; CDR3: CASSPRQTSYEQYF; DNA: TGTGCCAGCTCACCCAGACAGACCTCCTACGAGCAGTACTTC
D: TRBD2; V: TRBV5-4; J: TRBJ2-1; size: -; CDR3: CASSGGTSGALYNEQFF; DNA: TGTGCCAGCAGCGGCGGGACTAGCGGGGCTTTGTACAATGAGCAGTTCTTC
D: -; V: TRBV6-1; J: TRBJ1-1; size: few; CDR3: CASSESPRAFF; DNA: TGTGCCAGCAGTGAATCTCCTCGGGCTTTCTTT
D: TRBD1; V: TRBV7-8; J: TRBJ2-7; size: -; CDR3: CASSLRTGLTYEQYF; DNA: TGTGCCAGCAGCTTACGGACAGGGCTAACCTACGAGCAGTACTTC
D: -; V: TRBV25-1; J: TRBJ1-1; size: -; CDR3: CASSGGRGFPTEAFF; DNA: TGTGCCAGCAGTGGTGGCCGGGGGTTTCCCACTGAAGCTTTCTTT
D: -; V: TRBV28; J: TRBJ2-7; size: -; CDR3: CASSLTSGGNYEQYF; DNA: TGTGCCAGCAGTTTAACTTCAGGGGGGAACTACGAGCAGTACTTC
D: TRBD2; V: TRBV6-5; J: TRBJ2-1; size: -; CDR3: CASSYSRGGHNEQFF; DNA: TGTGCCAGCAGTTACTCGCGGGGGGGCCACAATGAGCAGTTCTTC
D: TRBD2; V: TRBV28; J: TRBJ2-5; size: once; CDR3: CASSPGGLHQETQYF; DNA: TGTGCCAGCAGTCCGGGGGGACTCCACCAAGAGACCCAGTACTTC
D: -; V: TRBV4-2; J: TRBJ1-2; size: -; CDR3: CASSQGWGGRNGYTF; DNA: TGTGCCAGCAGCCAAGGTTGGGGGGGGCGGAATGGCTACACCTTC
D: -; V: TRBV7-9; J: TRBJ2-1; size: -; CDR3: CASSSYEQFF; DNA: TGTGCCAGCAGCTCATATGAGCAGTTCTTC
D: TRBD1; V: TRBV29-1; J: TRBJ2-7; size: -; CDR3: CSVVYSGQGAREQYF; DNA: TGCAGCGTGGTCTATTCGGGACAGGGGGCCCGCGAGCAGTACTTC